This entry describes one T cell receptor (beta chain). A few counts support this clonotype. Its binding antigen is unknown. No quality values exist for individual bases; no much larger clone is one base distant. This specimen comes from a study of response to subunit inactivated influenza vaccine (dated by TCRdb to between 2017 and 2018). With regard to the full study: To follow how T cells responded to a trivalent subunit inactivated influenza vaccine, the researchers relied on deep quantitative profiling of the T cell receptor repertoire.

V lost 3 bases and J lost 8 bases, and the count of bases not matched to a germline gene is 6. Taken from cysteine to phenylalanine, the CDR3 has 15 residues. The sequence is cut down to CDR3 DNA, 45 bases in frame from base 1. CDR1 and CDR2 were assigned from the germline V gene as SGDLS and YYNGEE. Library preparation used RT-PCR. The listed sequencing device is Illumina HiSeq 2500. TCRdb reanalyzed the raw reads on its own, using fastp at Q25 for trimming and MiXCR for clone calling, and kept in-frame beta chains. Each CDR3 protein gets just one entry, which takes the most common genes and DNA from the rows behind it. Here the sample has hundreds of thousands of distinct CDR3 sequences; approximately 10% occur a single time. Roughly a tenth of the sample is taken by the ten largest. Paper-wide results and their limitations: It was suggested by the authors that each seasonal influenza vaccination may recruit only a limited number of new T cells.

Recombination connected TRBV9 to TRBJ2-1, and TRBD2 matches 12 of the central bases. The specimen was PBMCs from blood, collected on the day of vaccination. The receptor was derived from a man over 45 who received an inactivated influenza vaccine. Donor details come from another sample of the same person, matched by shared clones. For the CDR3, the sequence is CASSASGRAYYEQFF. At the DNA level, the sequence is TGTGCCAGCAGCGCTAGCGGGAGGGCCTATTATGAGCAGTTCTTC. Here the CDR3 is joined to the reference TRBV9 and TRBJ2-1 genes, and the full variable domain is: DSGVTQTPKHLITATGQRVTLRCSPRSGDLSVYWYQQSLDQGLQFLIQYYNGEERAKGNILERFSAQQFPDLHSELNLSSLELGDSALYFCASSASGRAYYEQFFGPGTRLTVL.